These T cell receptor beta chains were read from a single sample in a study of beta chain features in type 1 diabetes. TCRdb's copy holds only in-frame clones and misses some; the assay was immunoSEQ multiplex PCR. There are over 300,000 clones in the sample; 7.5% to 9% occur only once, and around 0.45% lies in the top ten. Input material: central memory CD4+ T cells from blood. These receptors all stem from a woman under 30 in good health. Both conserved end residues are part of each CDR3. A D gene is named only where the DNA matches it firmly. Size values are once, few and many counts, or a class for expanded clones, and some rows have none.

cdr3_nt: TGCGCCAGCAGCTTGGGACAGGTTGAGACCCAGTACTTC
cdr3_aa: CASSLGQVETQYF
v_call: TRBV5-1
clone_size: .
j_call: TRBJ2-5
d_call: .

cdr3_nt: TGTGCCAGCAGCCATTCCGGGACTAGTACCTCCAATGAGCAGTTCTTC
cdr3_aa: CASSHSGTSTSNEQFF
v_call: TRBV4-2
clone_size: few
j_call: TRBJ2-1
d_call: TRBD2

cdr3_nt: TGTGCCAGCAGCCAAGATCAGGGGTCGGATCAGCCCCAGCATTTT
cdr3_aa: CASSQDQGSDQPQHF
v_call: TRBV4-2
clone_size: few
j_call: TRBJ1-5
d_call: .

cdr3_nt: TGTGCCAGCAGTGAGGGACTAGCGGGGACCTACGAGCAGTACTTC
cdr3_aa: CASSEGLAGTYEQYF
v_call: TRBV6-1
clone_size: once
j_call: TRBJ2-7
d_call: TRBD2

cdr3_nt: TGTGCCAGCACATCAGGTATCAATCAGCCCCAGCATTTT
cdr3_aa: CASTSGINQPQHF
v_call: TRBV28
clone_size: few
j_call: TRBJ1-5
d_call: .

cdr3_nt: TGTGCCAGCAAAGACAGGGTGGAGTCACCCCTCCACTTT
cdr3_aa: CASKDRVESPLHF
v_call: TRBV2
clone_size: .
j_call: TRBJ1-6
d_call: TRBD1

cdr3_nt: TGTGCCAGCAGCTCCCTCCCAGGCCCCGACTGGGAGCTGTTTTTT
cdr3_aa: CASSSLPGPDWELFF
v_call: TRBV7-2
clone_size: many
j_call: TRBJ2-2
d_call: .

cdr3_nt: TGTGCCAGCAGTTTAGACAGGGCTAGCACAGATACGCAGTATTTT
cdr3_aa: CASSLDRASTDTQYF
v_call: TRBV27
clone_size: few
j_call: TRBJ2-3
d_call: TRBD1

cdr3_nt: TGTGCCAGCAGCTTCGAGGGCAGGGGCACTGAAGCTTTCTTT
cdr3_aa: CASSFEGRGTEAFF
v_call: TRBV7-9
clone_size: .
j_call: TRBJ1-1
d_call: .

cdr3_nt: TGTGCCAGGCGGGAGGGCCGGTCCGGGGAGCTGTTTTTT
cdr3_aa: CARREGRSGELFF
v_call: TRBV2
clone_size: .
j_call: TRBJ2-2
d_call: TRBD2

cdr3_nt: TGTGCCAGCAGCTACGACGTAGGCAAACTGTTTTTT
cdr3_aa: CASSYDVGKLFF
v_call: TRBV6-6
clone_size: few
j_call: TRBJ1-4
d_call: .

cdr3_nt: TGTGCCAGCACCAGTGAGAGTCGCGCTGAAGCTTTCTTT
cdr3_aa: CASTSESRAEAFF
v_call: TRBV2
clone_size: .
j_call: TRBJ1-1
d_call: .

cdr3_nt: TGTGCCAGCAGCTTATCCAGGGGAGCGGAGACCCAGTACTTC
cdr3_aa: CASSLSRGAETQYF
v_call: TRBV4-2
clone_size: few
j_call: TRBJ2-5
d_call: .

cdr3_nt: TGCAGCGCAACGGGACTTTTGAGGCGCACTGAAGCTTTCTTT
cdr3_aa: CSATGLLRRTEAFF
v_call: TRBV29-1
clone_size: .
j_call: TRBJ1-1
d_call: .

cdr3_nt: TGTGCCAGCAGCTCAACCGGGACGGCAACCTACGAGCAGTACTTC
cdr3_aa: CASSSTGTATYEQYF
v_call: TRBV7-2
clone_size: few
j_call: TRBJ2-7
d_call: .

cdr3_nt: TGTGCCAGCAATCCCCCCTACAGGCCCGGGTATGGCTACACCTTC
cdr3_aa: CASNPPYRPGYGYTF
v_call: TRBV27
clone_size: few
j_call: TRBJ1-2
d_call: .

cdr3_nt: TGTGCCAGCAGTTACGGTTTTGCGGGAGTGAATGAGCAGTTCTTC
cdr3_aa: CASSYGFAGVNEQFF
v_call: TRBV6-5
clone_size: few
j_call: TRBJ2-1
d_call: TRBD2

cdr3_nt: TGTGCCAGCTTGGGACAGGGCTCCTACAATGAGCAGTTCTTC
cdr3_aa: CASLGQGSYNEQFF
v_call: TRBV28
clone_size: .
j_call: TRBJ2-1
d_call: TRBD1

cdr3_nt: TGTGCCAGCAGAGAAGACGGGCTTGCAACTAATGAAAAACTGTTTTTT
cdr3_aa: CASREDGLATNEKLFF
v_call: TRBV6-1
clone_size: few
j_call: TRBJ1-4
d_call: .

cdr3_nt: TGTGCCAGCAGCTTCGGGTCAAACACTGAAGCTTTCTTT
cdr3_aa: CASSFGSNTEAFF
v_call: TRBV6-5
clone_size: .
j_call: TRBJ1-1
d_call: .

cdr3_nt: TGTGCCAGCATACGAAGAGGTAACTATGGCTACACCTTC
cdr3_aa: CASIRRGNYGYTF
v_call: TRBV5-6
clone_size: .
j_call: TRBJ1-2
d_call: .

cdr3_nt: TGTGCCAGTAGTAAGGGACTAGCGGGAGCCTCCTACAATGAGCAGTTCTTC
cdr3_aa: CASSKGLAGASYNEQFF
v_call: TRBV19
clone_size: few
j_call: TRBJ2-1
d_call: TRBD2

cdr3_nt: TGCGGAGAGGGGCGGGGCACTGAAGCTTTCTTT
cdr3_aa: CGEGRGTEAFF
v_call: TRBV20-1
clone_size: .
j_call: TRBJ1-1
d_call: .

cdr3_nt: TGTGCCAGCAGGACGGGATCCACAGATACGCAGTATTTT
cdr3_aa: CASRTGSTDTQYF
v_call: TRBV11-2
clone_size: .
j_call: TRBJ2-3
d_call: .

cdr3_nt: TGTGCCAGCAGACTGGGGTTGGAGACCCAGTACTTC
cdr3_aa: CASRLGLETQYF
v_call: TRBV2
clone_size: many
j_call: TRBJ2-5
d_call: .

cdr3_nt: TGTGCCAGCAGCTCAATGGTCGGCCACGAGCAGTACTTC
cdr3_aa: CASSSMVGHEQYF
v_call: TRBV7-2
clone_size: .
j_call: TRBJ2-7
d_call: .

cdr3_nt: TGTGCCAGCAGCCAAGATTCTAGCGTGTACTACGAGCAGTACTTC
cdr3_aa: CASSQDSSVYYEQYF
v_call: TRBV4-2
clone_size: .
j_call: TRBJ2-7
d_call: .

cdr3_nt: TGTGCCAGCAGTGAGAGGTACACTGAAGCTTTCTTT
cdr3_aa: CASSERYTEAFF
v_call: TRBV6-5
clone_size: few
j_call: TRBJ1-1
d_call: .

cdr3_nt: TGTGCCAGCAGTTTACGACAGGGGGCGGTTAGCACAGATACGCAGTATTTT
cdr3_aa: CASSLRQGAVSTDTQYF
v_call: TRBV27
clone_size: once
j_call: TRBJ2-3
d_call: TRBD1

cdr3_nt: TGTGCCAGCAGCTTAGCCACAGGGGGACGGAACACCGGGGAGCTGTTTTTT
cdr3_aa: CASSLATGGRNTGELFF
v_call: TRBV7-6
clone_size: few
j_call: TRBJ2-2
d_call: TRBD1

cdr3_nt: TGTGCCAGCCTGAGGACAGCATATAGCAATCAGCCCCAGCATTTT
cdr3_aa: CASLRTAYSNQPQHF
v_call: TRBV19
clone_size: .
j_call: TRBJ1-5
d_call: .

cdr3_nt: TGCGCCAGCAGCCAAGATGGCATCGGGGCCTCCTACAATGAGCAGTTCTTC
cdr3_aa: CASSQDGIGASYNEQFF
v_call: TRBV4-1
clone_size: .
j_call: TRBJ2-1
d_call: .

cdr3_nt: TGTGCCAGCAGCTTAGGAGGGTTCGATTCCTACGAGCAGTACTTC
cdr3_aa: CASSLGGFDSYEQYF
v_call: TRBV7-9
clone_size: few
j_call: TRBJ2-7
d_call: .

cdr3_nt: TGTGCCAGCAGTTCGAGCGGCGTATTCTACGAGCAGTACTTC
cdr3_aa: CASSSSGVFYEQYF
v_call: TRBV28
clone_size: .
j_call: TRBJ2-7
d_call: .

cdr3_nt: TGTGCCAGCAGTCACCCCGCAGGGACCCAGTACTTC
cdr3_aa: CASSHPAGTQYF
v_call: TRBV6-1
clone_size: .
j_call: TRBJ2-5
d_call: .

cdr3_nt: TGTGCCAGCAGCCCTAGGGTTTCCGCGGGAGGGTTGGTTGAGCAGTTCTTC
cdr3_aa: CASSPRVSAGGLVEQFF
v_call: TRBV11-2
clone_size: few
j_call: TRBJ2-1
d_call: TRBD2

cdr3_nt: TGTGCCAGCAGTGGCGGGCGAAGGGAAAAACTGTTTTTT
cdr3_aa: CASSGGRREKLFF
v_call: TRBV2
clone_size: few
j_call: TRBJ1-4
d_call: .

cdr3_nt: TGCAGCGGGGGGGTCAGTCGATCTGAAGCTTTCTTT
cdr3_aa: CSGGVSRSEAFF
v_call: TRBV29-1
clone_size: few
j_call: TRBJ1-1
d_call: .

cdr3_nt: TGTGCCAGCAGCGAACTAACCGCTTCCCCCCTCCACTTT
cdr3_aa: CASSELTASPLHF
v_call: TRBV9
clone_size: .
j_call: TRBJ1-6
d_call: .

cdr3_nt: TGTGCCAGCAGCTCGGGGCCTCAAGAGACCCAGTACTTC
cdr3_aa: CASSSGPQETQYF
v_call: TRBV11-2
clone_size: few
j_call: TRBJ2-5
d_call: .

cdr3_nt: TGTGCCAGCAGCTTAGGCAGATTGTTGGCCTATGGCTACACCTTC
cdr3_aa: CASSLGRLLAYGYTF
v_call: TRBV7-2
clone_size: .
j_call: TRBJ1-2
d_call: .

cdr3_nt: TGTGCCAGCAGCTTAGCCCTCTCTAGCTCTGGCTACACCTTC
cdr3_aa: CASSLALSSSGYTF
v_call: TRBV7-3
clone_size: few
j_call: TRBJ1-2
d_call: .

cdr3_nt: TGTGCCAGCAGCCCTCGCGGACTCATTGAGCAGTTCTTC
cdr3_aa: CASSPRGLIEQFF
v_call: TRBV7-2
clone_size: many
j_call: TRBJ2-1
d_call: .

cdr3_nt: TGTGCCAGCAGCGCCGGACAGAACTACAATGAGCAGTTCTTC
cdr3_aa: CASSAGQNYNEQFF
v_call: TRBV7-2
clone_size: many
j_call: TRBJ2-1
d_call: .

cdr3_nt: TGTGCCAGCAGCTTCGGGGAGGCCAAAAACATTCAGTACTTC
cdr3_aa: CASSFGEAKNIQYF
v_call: TRBV5-4
clone_size: .
j_call: TRBJ2-4
d_call: .

cdr3_nt: TGTGCCACCAGCAGTAATAGGGGGCTGAGTGAAAAACTGTTTTTT
cdr3_aa: CATSSNRGLSEKLFF
v_call: TRBV15
clone_size: .
j_call: TRBJ1-4
d_call: TRBD1

cdr3_nt: TGTGCCAGCAGCGATTGGGCTAGCGGTTACAATGAGCAGTTCTTC
cdr3_aa: CASSDWASGYNEQFF
v_call: TRBV7-3
clone_size: .
j_call: TRBJ2-1
d_call: TRBD2

cdr3_nt: TGTGCCAGCAGCCCGTCCGACAGAGACGAGCAGTACTTC
cdr3_aa: CASSPSDRDEQYF
v_call: TRBV27
clone_size: many
j_call: TRBJ2-7
d_call: .

cdr3_nt: TGTGCCAGTAGTATAAGGGCCAGAATTTTGAACACTGAAGCTTTCTTT
cdr3_aa: CASSIRARILNTEAFF
v_call: TRBV19
clone_size: .
j_call: TRBJ1-1
d_call: .

cdr3_nt: TGTGCCAGCAGTGAATACCAGGGACCTCGTCGCAATCAGCCCCAGCATTTT
cdr3_aa: CASSEYQGPRRNQPQHF
v_call: TRBV2
clone_size: few
j_call: TRBJ1-5
d_call: .

cdr3_nt: TGTGCCAGCAGTGAAAGAGCGCTAGCGGGAGTTGGTGAGCAGTTCTTC
cdr3_aa: CASSERALAGVGEQFF
v_call: TRBV6-4
clone_size: .
j_call: TRBJ2-1
d_call: TRBD2